The present entry profiles one T cell receptor (beta chain) with its context. The sample belongs to a study of blood T cell repertoires in COVID-19. Whole-study context: Both acute and convalescent COVID-19 samples were obtained from the United States, Italy and Spain. Sample material is recorded as cDNA or gDNA derived from T cells, B-cell-depleted T cells, or PBMCs.

CDR3 length equals 14 residues. The V end was cut by 3 bases, the J end by 3 bases, with 12 bases between. Germline V gene sequence: CDR1 MNHNY, CDR2 SVGAGI (reference sequence). Original analysis: Amplified reference gene primers provided the basis for estimating nucleated cell counts. Some clones are missing from TCRdb's copy, which holds only in-frame ones; the method was immunoSEQ multiplex PCR. From that table come the V and J calls and clone size; the DNA was used to work out D and trimming. The table records hundreds of thousands of clones, approximately 86% of them present only once. The sequence derives from a man aged 35 to 55 with acute or convalescent COVID-19. What was sequenced was peripheral blood. The chain recombines TRBV6-6 with TRBJ2-7; TRBD1 might be the D (5 bases). The CDR3 loop reads CASSYGRVGYEQYF. The DNA for the CDR3 is TGTGCCAGCAGTTATGGCAGGGTGGGCTACGAGCAGTACTTC.